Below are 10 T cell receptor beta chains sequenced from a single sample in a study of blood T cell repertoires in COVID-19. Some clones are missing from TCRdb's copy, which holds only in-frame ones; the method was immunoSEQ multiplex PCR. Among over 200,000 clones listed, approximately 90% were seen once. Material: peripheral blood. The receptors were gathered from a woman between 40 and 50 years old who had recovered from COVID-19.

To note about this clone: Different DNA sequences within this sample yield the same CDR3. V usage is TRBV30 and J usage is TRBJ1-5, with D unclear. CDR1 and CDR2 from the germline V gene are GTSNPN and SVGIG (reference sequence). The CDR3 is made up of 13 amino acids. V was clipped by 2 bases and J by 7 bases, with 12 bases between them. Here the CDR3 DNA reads TGTGCCTGGAGTCCTGGAGGGCGACAGCCCCAGCATTTT. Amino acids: CAWSPGGRQPQHF.

CDR3 protein: CASSLVGGGQRTDTQYF. For the CDR3, the DNA is TGTGCCAGCAGCTTAGTGGGTGGGGGACAACGCACAGATACGCAGTATTTT. The J gene is TRBJ2-3, the V gene TRBV7-2, with D perhaps TRBD1 (6 bases). The V gene's germline CDR1 is SGHTA and CDR2 FQGNSA. The ends were cut back, 1 base at V and 1 base at J, with 15 bases in the middle. The CDR3 is 17 residues long.

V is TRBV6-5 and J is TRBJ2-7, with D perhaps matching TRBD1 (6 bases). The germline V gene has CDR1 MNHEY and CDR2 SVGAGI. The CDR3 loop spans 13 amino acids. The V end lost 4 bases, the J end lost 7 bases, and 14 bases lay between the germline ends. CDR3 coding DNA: TGTGCCAGCAGTTCAAACAACAGGGTGGAGCAGTACTTC. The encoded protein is CASSSNNRVEQYF.

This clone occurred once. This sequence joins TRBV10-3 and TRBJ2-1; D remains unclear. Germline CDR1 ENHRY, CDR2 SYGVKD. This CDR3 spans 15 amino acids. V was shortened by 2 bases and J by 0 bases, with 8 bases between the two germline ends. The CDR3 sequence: CAISEATSSYNEQFF. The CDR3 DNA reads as TGTGCCATCAGTGAGGCCACCAGCTCCTACAATGAGCAGTTCTTC.

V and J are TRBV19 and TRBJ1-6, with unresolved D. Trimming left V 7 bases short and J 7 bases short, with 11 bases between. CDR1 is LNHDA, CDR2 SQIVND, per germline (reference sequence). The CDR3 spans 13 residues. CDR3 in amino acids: CASKVSENSPLHF. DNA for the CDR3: TGTGCCAGTAAGGTCAGCGAAAATTCACCCCTCCACTTT. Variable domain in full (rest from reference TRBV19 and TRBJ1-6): DGGITQSPKYLFRKEGQNVTLSCEQNLNHDAMYWYRQDPGQGLRLIYYSQIVNDFQKGDIAEGYSVSREKKESFPLTVTSAQKNPTAFYLCASKVSENSPLHFGNGTRLTVT.

Here the CDR3 reads CASSWTSGETQYF. The CDR3 DNA reads as TGTGCCAGTAGTTGGACTAGCGGAGAGACCCAGTACTTC. The V gene is TRBV19, the J gene TRBJ2-5, with 10 bases fitting TRBD2. J lost 4 bases, V lost 5 bases, and 1 base had no gene match. The CDR3 is made up of 13 amino acids. The germline V gene encodes CDR1 LNHDA and CDR2 SQIVND (reference sequence).

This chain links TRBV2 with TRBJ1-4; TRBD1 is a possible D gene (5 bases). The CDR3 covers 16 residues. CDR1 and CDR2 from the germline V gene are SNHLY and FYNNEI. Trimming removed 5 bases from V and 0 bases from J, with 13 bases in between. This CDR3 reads CASSSRTSPTNEKLFF. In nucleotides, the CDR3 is TGTGCCAGCAGTTCTAGGACAAGTCCAACTAATGAAAAACTGTTTTTT. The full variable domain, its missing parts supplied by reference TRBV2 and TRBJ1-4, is EPEVTQTPSHQVTQMGQEVILRCVPISNHLYFYWYRQILGQKVEFLVSFYNNEISEKSEIFDDQFSVERPDGSNFTLKIRSTKLEDSAMYFCASSSRTSPTNEKLFFGSGTQLSVL.

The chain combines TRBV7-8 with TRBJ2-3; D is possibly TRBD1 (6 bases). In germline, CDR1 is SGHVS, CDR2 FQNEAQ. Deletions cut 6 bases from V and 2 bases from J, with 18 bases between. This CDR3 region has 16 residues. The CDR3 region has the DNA TGTGCCAGCAGAGACCGCCCACAGGGCCCCACAGATACGCAGTATTTT. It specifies CASRDRPQGPTDTQYF.

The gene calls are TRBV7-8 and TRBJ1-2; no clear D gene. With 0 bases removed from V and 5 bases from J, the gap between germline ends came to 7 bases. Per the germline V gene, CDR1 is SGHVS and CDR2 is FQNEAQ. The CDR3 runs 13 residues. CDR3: CASSLAEGYGYTF. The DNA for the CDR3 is TGTGCCAGCAGCTTAGCGGAGGGTTATGGCTACACCTTC.

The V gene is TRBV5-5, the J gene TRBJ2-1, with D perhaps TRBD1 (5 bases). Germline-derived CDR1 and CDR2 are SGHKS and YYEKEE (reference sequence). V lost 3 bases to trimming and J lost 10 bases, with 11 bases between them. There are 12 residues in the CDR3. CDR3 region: CASSSLPGEQFF. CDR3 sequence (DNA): TGTGCCAGCAGCTCCCTCCCAGGGGAGCAGTTCTTC.